Only a few counts were recorded for the clone carrying this TCR beta chain. This sample was taken from a study of beta chain features in type 1 diabetes. Purity of each sorted population was above 95%. V lost 0 bases and J lost 3, with 8 bases in between. Germline-derived CDR1 and CDR2 are SQVTM and ANQGSEA. The CDR3 is 13 residues long. Every isolated RNA sample was fully reverse transcribed, so sequencing captured expressed TCRB transcripts. Clones were sequenced by immunoSEQ multiplex PCR, and TCRdb holds only the in-frame ones, with some missing. The sample includes more than 350,000 clones, over 9.5% of them seen just once.

The genes are TRBV29-1 and TRBJ2-5, with D hard to call. The sequence was collected from a woman under 30 in good health. Sequenced input: naive CD4+ T cells from blood. CDR3 nucleotides: TGCAGCGTTGAAGAGGACGCGGAAGAGACCCAGTACTTC. Translating it yields CSVEEDAEETQYF.